This is a list of T cell receptor beta chains from one sample in a study of cytomegalovirus exposure and HLA in healthy donors. Data came from immunoSEQ multiplex PCR; TCRdb stores just in-frame clones and leaves some out. This table holds 100,000 to 150,000 clones, over 60% found once. Sequencing input: PBMCs. The receptor set was obtained from a woman aged 55 to 70 in good health and CMV-seronegative. CDR3s include the opening cysteine and the closing phenylalanine or tryptophan. The D gene is left open where the match is weak. Size values are once, few and many counts, or a class for expanded clones, and some rows have none.

j_call | v_call | clone_size | d_call | cdr3_nt | cdr3_aa
TRBJ2-2 | TRBV28 | NA | NA | TGTGCCAGCAGTTTGAGGACCGGGGAGCTGTTTTTT | CASSLRTGELFF
TRBJ2-4 | TRBV11-2 | few | TRBD2 | TGTGCCAGCAGCTTAGGCGGGGGACGACAAAACATTCAGTACTTC | CASSLGGGRQNIQYF
TRBJ1-5 | TRBV27 | few | NA | TGTGCCAGCAGTCCCGGGGGGAGCAATCAGCCCCAGCATTTT | CASSPGGSNQPQHF
TRBJ2-1 | TRBV7-9 | NA | TRBD2 | TGTGCCAGCAGCTTAGCGCTGGTAGCGGGAGGGGATGAGCAGTTCTTC | CASSLALVAGGDEQFF
TRBJ1-5 | TRBV2 | few | NA | TGTGCCAGCAGTGTGATCGGGGAGCAGCCCCAGCATTTT | CASSVIGEQPQHF
TRBJ1-2 | TRBV4-1 | few | NA | TGCGCCAGCAGCCAAGGGGAGGGATTCGGAGGCTACACCTTC | CASSQGEGFGGYTF
TRBJ2-3 | TRBV9 | few | NA | TGTGCCAGCAGCGTAGAGAGCGGCACAGATACGCAGTATTTT | CASSVESGTDTQYF
TRBJ1-3 | TRBV27 | NA | NA | TGTGCCAGCAGTTTATCGATGGCAGGGGTCGGAAACACCATATATTTT | CASSLSMAGVGNTIYF
TRBJ1-5 | TRBV30 | NA | NA | TGTGCCTGGAACCAAGGGGGCAATCAGCCCCAGCATTTT | CAWNQGGNQPQHF
TRBJ2-7 | TRBV28 | NA | NA | TGTGCCAGCAGTTTGGCGGGTGGGAACGAGCAGTACTTC | CASSLAGGNEQYF